Listed here are 30 T cell receptor beta chains from one sample, sequenced in a study of blood T cell repertoires in COVID-19 (TCRdb year 2020). The library was made by the immunoSEQ multiplex PCR assay. TCRdb limited this immuneACCESS table to in-frame rearrangements with V and J called. A share of clones is missing; checked studies link under half to unresolved V genes, and the rest is unexplained. Within this sample are fewer than 300,000 clones, with 82% of them counted one time only. About 3% of the sample is held by the ten biggest clonotypes. Sequencing was performed on peripheral blood. The receptor set was obtained from a woman in her late teens or twenties with acute or convalescent COVID-19.

This rearrangement joins TRBV5-6 to TRBJ1-2, with 7 positions matching TRBD1. The ends lost 0 bases at V and 5 bases at J; junction bases unmatched: 13. The CDR3 has 17 amino acids. Looked up from germline, CDR1 is SGHDT and CDR2 is YYEEEE. The CDR3 protein is CASSLGATGYRVYGYTF. The CDR3 coding sequence is TGTGCCAGCAGCTTGGGGGCGACAGGGTATAGGGTGTATGGCTACACCTTC.

The genes are TRBV29-1 and TRBJ2-7; tentative D call: TRBD2 (5 bases). The CDR3 length is 15 residues. Germline V gene lookup returns CDR1 SQVTM and CDR2 ANQGSEA. Trimming took off 5 bases at V and 2 bases at J, with 19 bases between the two ends. Here the CDR3 reads CSVFEESERPYEQYF. CDR3 DNA sequence: TGCAGCGTTTTTGAGGAGAGTGAGCGGCCCTACGAGCAGTACTTC.

Comments on this clone: One junction end disagrees with the germline gene, perhaps due to a read error. Here the CDR3 DNA reads TGTGCCAGCAGCCAAGATATTCGGACAGGGGTACCCTATGAGCAGTACTTC. Translated, it gives CASSQDIRTGVPYEQYF. The V and J genes are TRBV3-1 (or the pseudogene TRBV3-2) and TRBJ2-7, with 9 positions matching TRBD1. CDR3 length: 17 amino acids. CDR1 and CDR2 (germline): LGHDT, YNNKEL (reference sequence).

The V gene is TRBV27, the J gene TRBJ1-4; D is possibly TRBD1 (6 bases). Germline lookup yields CDR1 MNHEY and CDR2 SMNVEV (reference sequence). Trimming left V 0 bases short and J 1 base short, with 9 bases between. The CDR3 spans 16 residues. The CDR3 protein is CASSLSRGLTNEKLFF. In DNA form, the CDR3 reads TGTGCCAGCAGTTTATCTAGGGGGTTAACTAATGAAAAACTGTTTTTT.

The chain links TRBV6-5 to TRBJ2-7; perhaps TRBD2 as D (7 bases). Germline lookup yields CDR1 MNHEY and CDR2 SVGAGI. This CDR3 spans 14 amino acids. The germline V and J ends were trimmed by 5 bases and 3 bases, with 14 bases remaining between them. The CDR3 DNA is TGTGCCAGCAGTAAGAGGGGGGGCAGCTACGAGCAGTACTTC. Translating gives CASSKRGGSYEQYF.

V and J are TRBV30 and TRBJ2-7, with D perhaps matching TRBD2 (6 bases). This CDR3 spans 15 amino acids. The V end was cut by 0 bases, the J end by 0 bases, with 12 bases between. Germline loops: CDR1 GTSNPN, CDR2 SVGIG (reference sequence). CDR3 nucleotides: TGTGCCTGGAGTGTCGGCCTAGCGACCTCCTACGAGCAGTACTTC. Protein sequence: CAWSVGLATSYEQYF.

V and J are TRBV29-1 and TRBJ2-4; tentative D call: TRBD2 (6 bases). With 4 bases removed from V and 0 bases from J, the gap between germline ends came to 16 bases. CDR1 SQVTM and CDR2 ANQGSEA come from the germline V gene. CDR3 length equals 16 residues. Written as DNA, the CDR3 is TGCAGCGTTGCGTTAGGCCGAGCGGGAGCCAAAAACATTCAGTACTTC. Residues: CSVALGRAGAKNIQYF.

The chain has TRBV4-3 and TRBJ2-1, with 10 bases lining up with TRBD2. This CDR3 comprises 15 residues. V dropped 3 bases and J dropped 8; count of bases not matched to a gene: 7. CDR1 is LGHNA, CDR2 YSLEER, per germline. The CDR3 loop is CASSHQAGGPDEQFF. CDR3 DNA: TGCGCCAGCAGCCACCAAGCGGGAGGGCCGGATGAGCAGTTCTTC.

The gene calls are TRBV4-3 and TRBJ1-2, with D tentatively TRBD1 (6 bases). The CDR3 spans 15 residues. The V gene lost 6 bases and the J gene lost 7 bases, with 21 bases spanning the gap. Looked up from germline, CDR1 is LGHNA and CDR2 is YSLEER. The CDR3 here is CASSFRDTTVRGYTF. DNA for the CDR3: TGCGCCAGCAGTTTCCGGGACACCACCGTTCGTGGCTACACCTTC.

The chain recombines TRBV28 with TRBJ1-2; tentatively, D is TRBD1 (5 bases). In germline, CDR1 is MDHEN, CDR2 SYDVKM. Deletions cut 6 bases from V and 4 bases from J, with 18 bases between. This CDR3 spans 15 amino acids. In nucleotides, the CDR3 is TGTGCCAGCAGACCACCGGGACTGATGGTCTATGGCTACACCTTC. Residues: CASRPPGLMVYGYTF.

The chain couples TRBV5-4 to TRBJ2-2; 14 bases are a match to TRBD2. The CDR3 loop spans 16 amino acids. V shed 4 bases, J shed 7 bases, and the junction held 6 bases outside the gene matches. Germline V gene sequence: CDR1 SGHNT, CDR2 YYREEE (reference sequence). The CDR3 nucleotides are TGTGCCAGCAGCCAGGGACTAGCGGGAGCGGTCGGGGAGCTGTTTTTT. It yields the protein CASSQGLAGAVGELFF.

The V call is TRBV6-5, the J call TRBJ2-1, with a possible D match to TRBD2 (5 bases). The V end was cut by 0 bases, the J end by 4 bases, with 10 bases between. This CDR3 region has 15 residues. CDR1 is MNHEY, CDR2 SVGAGI, per germline. CDR3 nucleotide sequence: TGTGCCAGCAGTTACTCTATCGGACTTTACAATGAGCAGTTCTTC. Translating gives CASSYSIGLYNEQFF.

The chain joins TRBV2 to TRBJ1-5, with a weak D call TRBD1 (6 bases). Germline loops: CDR1 SNHLY, CDR2 FYNNEI. V lost 4 bases, J lost 2 bases, and 12 bases lay in between. The CDR3 runs 15 residues. The CDR3 protein is CASSGGGEGNQPQHF. In DNA, the CDR3 is TGTGCCAGCAGTGGAGGGGGGGAGGGCAATCAGCCCCAGCATTTT.

The chain links TRBV27 to TRBJ2-1, with D possibly TRBD2 on 7 matching bases. Germline V gives CDR1 MNHEY, CDR2 SMNVEV (reference sequence). Trimming removed 3 bases at V and 9 bases at J, with 18 bases between. CDR3 size: 15 residues. The CDR3 sequence is CASSLVGGGEVEQFF. The CDR3 region has the DNA TGTGCCAGCAGTTTGGTAGGGGGGGGTGAGGTTGAGCAGTTCTTC.

This chain links TRBV28 with TRBJ2-7, with D unclear. Trimming pared 4 bases from V and 0 bases from J, leaving 16 bases between. The CDR3 runs 16 residues. CDR1 and CDR2 (germline): MDHEN, SYDVKM. CDR3 bases: TGTGCCAGCAGTTCATACAGAGAAAGCAGCTCCTACGAGCAGTACTTC. Translation: CASSSYRESSSYEQYF.

This sequence joins TRBV7-8 and TRBJ2-2; TRBD1 matches 8 bases. CDR3 size: 16 residues. Germline assignment: CDR1 SGHVS and CDR2 FQNEAQ. The V and J ends lost 1 base and 5 bases, in that order; junction bases with no gene match: 6. DNA of the CDR3: TGTGCCAGCAGCTTAGTTGCAGGGGGCTGGACCGGGGAGCTGTTTTTT. It encodes CASSLVAGGWTGELFF.

The CDR3 DNA reads as TGTGCCAGCAGTTACACAGACGCAACCCTATATGGCTACACCTTC. Its translation is CASSYTDATLYGYTF. This chain joins TRBV6-2 or TRBV6-3 and TRBJ1-2; D gene unclear. CDR1 is MNHEY, CDR2 SVGEGT, per germline. V lost 2 bases, J lost 5 bases, and 15 bases lay in between. The CDR3 is 15 amino acids.

The rearrangement links TRBV4-3 to TRBJ2-7; D is unclear. Germline CDR1 reads LGHNA; CDR2 reads YSLEER. V was cut by 0 bases and J by 6 bases, with 12 bases left in between. The CDR3 loop spans 14 amino acids. The CDR3 DNA sequence: TGCGCCAGCAGCCAAGATTTGACTTTGGGCGAGCAGTACTTC. This codes for CASSQDLTLGEQYF.

This chain connects TRBV19 to TRBJ1-5, with D possibly being TRBD1 (5 bases). The CDR3 sequence is 14 residues long. CDR1 LNHDA and CDR2 SQIVND come from the germline V gene (reference sequence). Trimming removed 3 bases from V and 3 bases from J, with 9 bases in between. CDR3 DNA: TGTGCCAGTAGTATCCGGGGGATCAATCAGCCCCAGCATTTT. Amino acids: CASSIRGINQPQHF.

This chain uses TRBV3-1 (or the pseudogene TRBV3-2) with TRBJ1-2; TRBD1 might be the D (6 bases). The V end was cut by 8 bases, the J end by 2 bases, with 6 bases between. The germline V gene has CDR1 LGHDT and CDR2 YNNKEL (reference sequence). The CDR3 covers 11 residues. The CDR3 sequence is CASGQNYGYTF. The CDR3 bases are TGTGCCAGCGGACAGAACTATGGCTACACCTTC.

This chain links TRBV19 with TRBJ1-3; TRBD1 is a possible D gene (5 bases). V lost 3 bases, J lost 4 bases, and 16 bases lay in between. Germline CDR1 LNHDA, CDR2 SQIVND (reference sequence). The CDR3 loop spans 16 amino acids. DNA for the CDR3: TGTGCCAGTAGTATTCTCGGCAGGGACTACGGAAACACCATATATTTT. Encoded protein: CASSILGRDYGNTIYF.

The V gene is TRBV19, the J gene TRBJ2-3, with D possibly TRBD2 on 5 matching bases. Germline values: CDR1 LNHDA, CDR2 SQIVND (reference sequence). The CDR3 consists of 13 residues. With 6 bases removed from V and 5 bases from J, the gap between germline ends came to 12 bases. The CDR3 DNA is TGTGCCAGTAGCTTTACACGGGGAGATACGCAGTATTTT. Its translation: CASSFTRGDTQYF.

The chain employs TRBV2 and TRBJ1-5, with D perhaps matching TRBD1 (5 bases). Germline CDR1 is SNHLY and CDR2 is FYNNEI. The V gene lost 3 bases and the J gene lost 7 bases, with 10 bases spanning the gap. This CDR3 has 13 amino acids. CDR3: CASSDSQGQPQHF. The CDR3 nucleotides read TGTGCCAGCAGTGATAGTCAGGGACAGCCCCAGCATTTT.

V is TRBV2 and J is TRBJ2-7, with TRBD1 matching over 7 bases. The V and J ends lost 10 bases and 3 bases, in that order; junction bases with no gene match: 9. The germline CDR1 and CDR2 sequences are SNHLY and FYNNEI. The CDR3 is 13 amino acids. Here the CDR3 DNA reads TGTGCCACCACAGACAGGGTGCGCTACGAGCAGTACTTC. Protein: CATTDRVRYEQYF.

About this clone: One end of the junction fails to match germline, which may point to a read error. Other nucleotide sequences in the sample specify the same CDR3. The V and J genes are TRBV24-1 and TRBJ2-1, with D perhaps TRBD2 (6 bases). From germline, CDR1 is KGHDR and CDR2 SFDVKD. This CDR3 region has 13 residues. The CDR3 DNA reads as TGTGCCACCAGTGCGACTAGTGCCAATGAGCAATTCTTC. Protein: CATSATSANEQFF.

V and J are TRBV3-1 (or the pseudogene TRBV3-2) and TRBJ1-1; 8 nucleotides agree with TRBD1. The CDR3 sequence is 15 residues long. CDR1 and CDR2 (germline): LGHDT, YNNKEL (reference sequence). The V and J ends lost 4 bases and 4 bases, in that order; junction bases with no gene match: 8. CDR3 nucleotide sequence: TGTGCCAGCAGCCTCCAGGGGGCCCGACGCACTGAAGCTTTCTTT. Its protein product is CASSLQGARRTEAFF.

The chain recombines TRBV6-5 with TRBJ2-7; 10 bases align to TRBD2. The germline CDR1 and CDR2 sequences are MNHEY and SVGAGI. V dropped 0 bases and J dropped 5; count of bases not matched to a gene: 4. This CDR3 has 15 amino acids. CDR3 nucleotide sequence: TGTGCCAGCAGTTACTCGAGCGGGAGGGGCAACGAGCAGTACTTC. Protein: CASSYSSGRGNEQYF.

The rearrangement uses TRBV9 and TRBJ1-5; 7 nucleotides agree with TRBD1. There are 14 residues in the CDR3. V was clipped by 5 bases and J by 4 bases; unmatched bases: 6. The germline V gene encodes CDR1 SGDLS and CDR2 YYNGEE. The CDR3 region is CASSRTGQNQPQHF. The CDR3, as DNA: TGTGCCAGCAGTCGGACAGGTCAAAATCAGCCCCAGCATTTT.

V gene TRBV7-2 combines with J gene TRBJ2-7; 9 nucleotides match TRBD2. This CDR3 is 16 amino acids long. V trimming: 2 bases; J trimming: 0 bases; junction bases outside the gene matches: 5. Germline V gives CDR1 SGHTA, CDR2 FQGNSA. The CDR3 DNA sequence: TGTGCCAGCAGCTTACCTAGCGGGGTGAGCTCCTACGAGCAGTACTTC. Protein: CASSLPSGVSSYEQYF.

The chain recombines TRBV28 with TRBJ2-1, with 8 bases aligning to TRBD2. Germline V gives CDR1 MDHEN, CDR2 SYDVKM. The CDR3 spans 12 residues. V trimming: 11 bases; J trimming: 6 bases; junction bases outside the gene matches: 6. The CDR3: CAVDRGGNEQFF. DNA for the CDR3: TGTGCCGTGGACCGGGGGGGCAATGAGCAGTTCTTC.